This TCR beta chain was sequenced in a study of identical twins. Note on this clonotype: Its specificity is not known.

V lost 4 bases and J lost 4; bases outside the gene matches: 7. Germline V gene lookup returns CDR1 SQVTM and CDR2 ANQGSEA. This CDR3 comprises 13 residues. Regarding the study as a whole: The presence of invariant MAIT and iNKT cells could partly confound analyses of zero-insertion sequences. Conclusions were drawn cross-sectionally by statistical analysis, without following the same donors.

MiXCR, applied by TCRdb to the 5' RACE reads, yields one record per CDR3 protein. The sample has about 530,000 distinct CDR3 sequences; around 20% are singletons. These data were also reused for a study on yellow fever vaccine responses in identical twins.

The sequence was collected from a woman aged 18-29 years in good health. What was sequenced was CD4+ T cells sorted from blood. The chain recombines TRBV29-1 with TRBJ2-7, with 7 bases matching TRBD1. For the CDR3, the DNA is TGCAGCGTTGGCCGGGACAGCCGTTACGAGCAGTACTTC. Translation: CSVGRDSRYEQYF.